What follows are 21 T cell receptor beta chains derived from one specimen sequenced in a study of T cells after yellow fever vaccination (dated by TCRdb to about 2019). This specimen's treatment or condition label, per the study, means: live attenuated yellow fever vaccine strain. To prepare the library, 5' RACE was applied. Sequenced on an Illumina HiSeq 2500. The public reads were quality trimmed at Q25 with fastp and then assembled into clones with MiXCR by TCRdb, keeping productive beta chains. When rows share a CDR3 protein, they turn into one entry using the most common DNA and genes. This sample comprises hundreds of thousands of distinct CDR3 sequences, approximately 13% of them detected only once. More than 12% of the sample belongs to the ten largest clones. The sequenced sample was PBMCs, obtained on the day of the yellow fever booster vaccination. These receptors all come from a man aged 30 to 39 who received the YFV17D yellow fever vaccine.

This clonotype was observed a handful of times. The genes are TRBV3-1 and TRBJ2-7; 8 bases align to TRBD1. The junction had 6 bases not matched to a gene; V was cut back by 6 bases and J by 2 bases. The CDR3 length is 14 residues. From germline, CDR1 is LGHDT and CDR2 YNNKEL (reference sequence). The CDR3 spells CASRDRGDTYEQYF. The CDR3 DNA is TGTGCCAGCAGAGACAGGGGAGATACCTACGAGCAGTACTTC.

The chain combines TRBV4-3 with TRBJ2-7; perhaps TRBD2 as D (5 bases). This CDR3 comprises 13 residues. V lost 0 bases, J lost 2 bases, and 5 bases lay in between. From germline, CDR1 is LGHNA and CDR2 YSLEER. The CDR3 DNA sequence: TGCGCCAGCAGCCAAGACGGGACCTACGAGCAGTACTTC. Its protein is CASSQDGTYEQYF.

The chain has TRBV7-2 and TRBJ2-1; D is unresolved. The V end was cut by 4 bases, the J end by 12 bases, with 10 bases between. Germline loops: CDR1 SGHTA, CDR2 FQGNSA. The CDR3 runs to 11 residues. CDR3 amino acids: CASSSGGLQFF. As DNA, the CDR3 is TGTGCCAGCAGCTCAGGTGGATTGCAGTTCTTC. Full variable domain (outside the CDR3, taken from reference TRBV7-2 and TRBJ2-1): GAGVSQSPSNKVTEKGKDVELRCDPISGHTALYWYRQSLGQGLEFLIYFQGNSAPDKSGLPSDRFSAERTGGSVSTLTIQRTQQEDSAVYLCASSSGGLQFFGPGTRLTVL.

This chain joins TRBV28 and TRBJ1-6; 7 nucleotides line up with TRBD1. V was pared by 3 bases and J by 8 bases, with 7 bases of the junction left unmatched. The CDR3 has 15 amino acids. Germline CDR1 MDHEN, CDR2 SYDVKM. The CDR3 DNA follows: TGTGCCAGCAGTTTTTTCCAGGGGGAAGATTCACCCCTCCACTTT. It translates to CASSFFQGEDSPLHF.

This clonotype was seen a handful of times. J is TRBJ1-1 and V is TRBV6-6; no clear D gene. V gave up 2 bases and J gave up 5 bases, with 6 bases separating them. The CDR3 is 12 amino acids. The V gene's germline CDR1 is MNHNY and CDR2 SVGAGI (reference sequence). CDR3 loop: CASSYGLTEAFF. DNA of the CDR3: TGTGCCAGCAGTTACGGGCTAACTGAAGCTTTCTTT.

This sequence joins TRBV4-3 and TRBJ2-1; no firm D call. From germline, CDR1 is LGHNA and CDR2 YSLEER. This CDR3 comprises 17 residues. The V gene lost 1 base and the J gene lost 9 bases, with 22 bases spanning the gap. The CDR3 DNA is TGCGCCAGCAGCCAAGGTGTCGGCCTGGTCCACTTGGGTGAGCAGTTCTTC. Amino acid sequence: CASSQGVGLVHLGEQFF.

The genes are TRBV6-2 or TRBV6-3 and TRBJ1-5, with D possibly TRBD1 on 5 matching bases. The CDR3 consists of 17 residues. The V end lost 6 bases, the J end lost 4 bases, and 22 bases lay between the germline ends. The germline CDR1 and CDR2 sequences are MNHEY and SVGEGT. This CDR3 reads CASSYKSGRADNQPQHF. The CDR3 coding sequence is TGTGCCAGCAGCTACAAGTCGGGGCGGGCGGATAATCAGCCCCAGCATTTT.

This clonotype was found a few times. This chain connects TRBV5-1 to TRBJ2-6, with D unclear. Trimming pared 6 bases from V and 0 bases from J, leaving 10 bases between. Germline CDR1 is SGHRS and CDR2 is YFSETQ. The CDR3 is 15 amino acids. The CDR3 sequence: CASTVVTSGANVLTF. The DNA of the CDR3 is TGCGCCAGCACCGTCGTTACCTCTGGGGCCAACGTCCTGACTTTC.

This clonotype was observed a handful of times. The chain combines TRBV29-1 with TRBJ2-3; no reliable D call. V lost 4 bases to trimming and J lost 2 bases, with 4 bases between them. CDR1 is SQVTM, CDR2 ANQGSEA, per germline. This CDR3 has 11 residues. CDR3 in DNA: TGCAGCGTTGTATACACAGATACGCAGTATTTT. It translates to CSVVYTDTQYF.

In this sample, this clonotype turned up a few times. This sequence joins TRBV5-6 and TRBJ1-6; 8 bases agree with TRBD1. V was clipped by 2 bases and J by 9 bases; unmatched bases: 4. The CDR3 spans 14 residues. Germline V gives CDR1 SGHDT, CDR2 YYEEEE. CDR3 nucleotides: TGTGCCAGCAGCTTTGGGACAGGTTTTTCACCCCTCCACTTT. It specifies CASSFGTGFSPLHF.

The chain combines TRBV6-1 with TRBJ1-2; 10 bases are a match to TRBD1. CDR1 and CDR2 from the germline V gene are MNHNS and SASEGT. Unmatched junction bases numbered 7, after V lost 2 bases and J lost 4 bases. This CDR3 contains 16 residues. The CDR3 nucleotides are TGTGCCAGCAGTGAACAGGGACAGGGGCAAATCTATGGCTACACCTTC. Protein sequence: CASSEQGQGQIYGYTF.

The genes are TRBV11-2 and TRBJ1-1; D is unclear. Germline CDR1 and CDR2: SGHAT and FQNNGV. The germline V and J ends were trimmed by 0 bases and 4 bases, with 9 bases remaining between them. This CDR3 contains 14 residues. CDR3 loop: CASSLDFPGTEAFF. CDR3 nucleotide sequence: TGTGCCAGCAGCTTAGATTTTCCGGGCACTGAAGCTTTCTTT.

This clonotype was seen a few times. The CDR3 is CASVPGTSGRVEQFF. The CDR3 coding sequence is TGTGCCAGCGTACCCGGGACTAGCGGGAGGGTAGAGCAGTTCTTC. The chain combines TRBV7-9 with TRBJ2-1, with 16 bases fitting TRBD2. Germline assignment: CDR1 SEHNR and CDR2 FQNEAQ (reference sequence). V lost 8 bases and J lost 10; bases outside the gene matches: 8. This CDR3 is 15 amino acids long.

This clonotype came up a few times. The CDR3 region is CSVGGGTYNEQFF. The CDR3 region has the DNA TGCAGCGTTGGCGGGGGCACCTACAATGAGCAGTTCTTC. The chain couples TRBV29-1 to TRBJ2-1; tentatively, D is TRBD2 (7 bases). Germline lookup yields CDR1 SQVTM and CDR2 ANQGSEA. CDR3 length: 13 residues. Trimming removed 4 bases at V and 2 bases at J, with 9 bases between.

This clonotype was counted between two and nine times. The gene calls are TRBV20-1 and TRBJ2-7, with 9 nucleotides matching TRBD2. With V trimmed by 3 bases and J by 3 bases, 6 bases remained unmatched. The CDR3 consists of 14 residues. CDR1 DFQATT and CDR2 SNEGSKA come from the germline V gene (reference sequence). CDR3 amino acids: CSASLLAGSYEQYF. The CDR3 coding sequence is TGCAGTGCTAGCCTGCTAGCGGGAAGCTACGAGCAGTACTTC.

The chain uses TRBV5-1 and TRBJ2-4; 7 bases line up with TRBD1. Germline values: CDR1 SGHRS, CDR2 YFSETQ. The CDR3 covers 16 residues. V shed 1 base, J shed 3 bases, and the junction held 7 bases outside the gene matches. The CDR3 DNA follows: TGCGCCAGCAGCTTGAGAGGGGGCCCCAACAAAAACATTCAGTACTTC. It encodes CASSLRGGPNKNIQYF.

This clonotype came up many times. V is TRBV10-3 and J is TRBJ2-4, with 9 bases aligning to TRBD2. The V gene's germline CDR1 is ENHRY and CDR2 SYGVKD. J gave up 3 bases and V 7 bases, and 4 bases lay outside the gene matches. The CDR3 length is 14 residues. In DNA, the CDR3 is TGTGCCATCAAAGCGGGAGGTGACAAAAACATTCAGTACTTC. Protein product: CAIKAGGDKNIQYF.

The rearrangement links TRBV28 to TRBJ2-6; D remains unclear. The CDR3 totals 16 residues. The V end lost 5 bases, the J end lost 0 bases, and 11 bases lay between the germline ends. The V gene's germline CDR1 is MDHEN and CDR2 SYDVKM. In DNA form, the CDR3 reads TGTGCCAGCAGTCTAGAGACCCACTCTGGGGCCAACGTCCTGACTTTC. Its translation is CASSLETHSGANVLTF.

This clonotype was picked up many times. The V gene is TRBV7-2, the J gene TRBJ2-2; D call uncertain. The germline gives CDR1 SGHTA, CDR2 FQGNSA. V shed 8 bases and J shed 6 bases, with 10 bases lying between them. The CDR3 runs 12 residues. The CDR3 region is CASVLVSGELFF. CDR3 DNA sequence: TGTGCCAGCGTCTTGGTCTCCGGGGAGCTGTTTTTT.

The chain has TRBV29-1 and TRBJ1-1; D is unresolved. Germline V gene sequence: CDR1 SQVTM, CDR2 ANQGSEA. Deletions cut 6 bases from V and 0 bases from J, with 8 bases between. This CDR3 region has 12 residues. CDR3 coding DNA: TGCAGCGTCGCCCTTTTGAACACTGAAGCTTTCTTT. Translating gives CSVALLNTEAFF.

This clonotype came up a few times. V is TRBV20-1 and J is TRBJ1-2; no clear D gene. V dropped 1 base and J dropped 4 bases, with 13 bases sitting between them. Germline lookup yields CDR1 DFQATT and CDR2 SNEGSKA (reference sequence). This CDR3 region has 14 residues. Here the CDR3 DNA reads TGCAGTGCTAGAGGTAGTCCGCCAGGCTATGGCTACACCTTC. As protein: CSARGSPPGYGYTF.